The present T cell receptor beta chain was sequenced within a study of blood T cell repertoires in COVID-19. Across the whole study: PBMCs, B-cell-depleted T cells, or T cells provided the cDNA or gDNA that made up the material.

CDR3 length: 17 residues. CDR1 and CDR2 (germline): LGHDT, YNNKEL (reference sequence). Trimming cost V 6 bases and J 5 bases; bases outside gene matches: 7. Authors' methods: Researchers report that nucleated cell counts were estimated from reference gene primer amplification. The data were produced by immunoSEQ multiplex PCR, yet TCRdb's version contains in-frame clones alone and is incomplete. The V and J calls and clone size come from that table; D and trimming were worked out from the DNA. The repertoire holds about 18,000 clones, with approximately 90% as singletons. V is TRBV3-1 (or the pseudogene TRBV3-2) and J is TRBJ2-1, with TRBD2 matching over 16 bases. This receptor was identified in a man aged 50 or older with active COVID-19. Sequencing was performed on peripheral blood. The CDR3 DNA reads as TGTGCCAGCAGTCCTTCCGGGACTAGCGGGAGGGACAATGAGCAGTTCTTC. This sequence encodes CASSPSGTSGRDNEQFF.